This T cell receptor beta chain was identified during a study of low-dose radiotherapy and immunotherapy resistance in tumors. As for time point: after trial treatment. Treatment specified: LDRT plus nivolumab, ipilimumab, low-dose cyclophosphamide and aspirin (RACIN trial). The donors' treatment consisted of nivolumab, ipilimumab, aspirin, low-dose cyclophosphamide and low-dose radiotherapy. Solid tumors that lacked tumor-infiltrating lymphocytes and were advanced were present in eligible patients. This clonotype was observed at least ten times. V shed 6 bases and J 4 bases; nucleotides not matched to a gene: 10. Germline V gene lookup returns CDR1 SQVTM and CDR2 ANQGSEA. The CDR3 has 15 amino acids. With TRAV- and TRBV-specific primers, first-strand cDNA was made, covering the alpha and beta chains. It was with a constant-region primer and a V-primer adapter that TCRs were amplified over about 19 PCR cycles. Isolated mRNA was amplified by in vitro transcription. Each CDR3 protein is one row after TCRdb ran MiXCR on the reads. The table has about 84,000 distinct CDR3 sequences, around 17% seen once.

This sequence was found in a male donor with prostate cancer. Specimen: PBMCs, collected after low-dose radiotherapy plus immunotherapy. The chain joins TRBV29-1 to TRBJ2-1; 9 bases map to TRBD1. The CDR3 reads CSVGKDRGFYNEQFF. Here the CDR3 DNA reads TGCAGCGTAGGAAAGGACAGGGGATTTTACAATGAGCAGTTCTTC.